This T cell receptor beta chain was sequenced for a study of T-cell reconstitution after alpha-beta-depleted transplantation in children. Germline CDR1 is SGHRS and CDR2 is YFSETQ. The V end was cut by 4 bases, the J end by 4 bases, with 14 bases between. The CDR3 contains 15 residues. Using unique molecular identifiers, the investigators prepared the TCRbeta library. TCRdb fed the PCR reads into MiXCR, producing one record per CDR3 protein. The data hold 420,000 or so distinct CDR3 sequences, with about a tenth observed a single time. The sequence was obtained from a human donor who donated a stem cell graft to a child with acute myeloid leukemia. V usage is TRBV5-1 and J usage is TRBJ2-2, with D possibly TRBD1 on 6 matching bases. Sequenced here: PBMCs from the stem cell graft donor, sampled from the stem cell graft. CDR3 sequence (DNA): TGCGCCAGCAGCACAACAGGGCAAGGCACCGGGGAGCTGTTTTTT. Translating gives CASSTTGQGTGELFF.